This TCR beta chain derives from a study of CD8+ T cells in alopecia areata. On this clone: Antigen: not known.

RNA extraction and reverse transcription yielded cDNA as sequencing template. Generated by immunoSEQ multiplex PCR, the TCRdb table keeps only in-frame clones and is missing some. The sample includes approximately 110,000 clones, less than 75% of them seen just once. The length of the CDR3 is 14 residues. V lost 3 bases and J lost 6; bases outside the gene matches: 8. Germline CDR1 and CDR2: SGHNT and YYREEE (reference sequence). Treatment denoted: oral pan-JAK inhibitor, 5-10 mg twice daily. Findings and caveats of the study: Clonality in lesional scalp, especially alopecia totalis/universalis, exceeded that of normal scalp.

This specimen was CD8+ T cells sorted from blood, taken at week 24, from a patient treated with tofacitinib. The TCR was taken from a human donor with alopecia areata. The chain uses TRBV5-4 and TRBJ1-2, with TRBD1 identical over 7 bases. The CDR3 here is CASSSIDRAHGYTF. The CDR3 DNA sequence: TGTGCCAGCAGCTCAATAGACAGGGCCCATGGCTACACCTTC.